This paragraph covers one T cell receptor beta chain sequence. Which antigen it targets is not known. No qualities accompany the bases; no much larger clone lies one base away. These data originate in a study of blood T cell repertoires in COVID-19 (dated by TCRdb to about 2020). With respect to the entire study: Samples from collaborators originated in the United States, Italy and Spain and spanned both the acute and convalescent phases of COVID-19. Samples came from the ongoing ImmuneRACE study (first 160 participants) plus 1,254 subjects from 6 global collaborators. The prospective study material was composed of cDNA or gDNA derived from T cells, B-cell-depleted T cells, or PBMCs. Where HLA class I and class II types were available, the types were taken from metadata supplied by the sample provider, not from assay-based typing. Subjects who had been exposed to COVID-19, were actively infected with it, or had recovered from it provided the deeply sampled blood TCRbeta repertoires that made up the dataset. The repertoires were made available in a free public database intended to serve as a resource for research on the immune response to SARS-CoV-2. Sample metadata almost always included a de-identified subject ID, COVID-19 status, age in years and sex. What the authors observed across the whole study: The amount of clinical and demographic metadata varied by source and participant and was provided uncurated.

The collaborating institutions used their own protocols to collect whole blood in K2EDTA tubes. For TCRbeta analysis, collaborators shipped samples in one of three forms: frozen whole blood, isolated PBMCs, or DNA extracted from either of those sample types. TCRbeta CDR3 regions were amplified from genomic DNA using the immunoSEQ Assay, a bias-controlled multiplex PCR. Processing in the source paper ran as follows. The number of nucleated cells in each sample was estimated by amplification of reference gene primers within the assay. Sequence reads were collapsed and filtered to measure the absolute abundance of every unique TCRbeta CDR3 rearrangement. For each sample, productive Simpson clonality was calculated by taking the square root of Simpson's diversity index across productive rearrangements. TCRdb retrieved this table from immuneACCESS and kept in-frame rearrangements only. Not all clones are present; in checked studies, unresolved V genes account for under half, and no reason is known for the remainder. Clone size and the V and J calls come from that table; the DNA yielded D and trimming. The sample records some 110,000 clones, 81% of which are singletons. More than 8% of the sample goes to the ten largest clones.

Including cysteine and phenylalanine, the CDR3 has 13 amino acids. The entry retains the CDR3 DNA only, 39 bases that are in frame from base 1. Here V drops 8 bases and J drops 4 bases, and the junction holds 6 bases not matched to any gene. In the germline V gene (reference sequence), CDR1 corresponds to GTSNPN and CDR2 to SVGIG. The sample taken for sequencing was peripheral blood. The rearranged chain carries TRBV30 and TRBJ2-3, with 10 junctional bases fitting TRBD2. This receptor was identified in a woman aged 70 to 79 with acute or convalescent COVID-19. DNA sequence: TGTGCCCGGTCAGCGGGAGGGTCAGATACGCAGTATTTT. This sequence encodes CARSAGGSDTQYF.